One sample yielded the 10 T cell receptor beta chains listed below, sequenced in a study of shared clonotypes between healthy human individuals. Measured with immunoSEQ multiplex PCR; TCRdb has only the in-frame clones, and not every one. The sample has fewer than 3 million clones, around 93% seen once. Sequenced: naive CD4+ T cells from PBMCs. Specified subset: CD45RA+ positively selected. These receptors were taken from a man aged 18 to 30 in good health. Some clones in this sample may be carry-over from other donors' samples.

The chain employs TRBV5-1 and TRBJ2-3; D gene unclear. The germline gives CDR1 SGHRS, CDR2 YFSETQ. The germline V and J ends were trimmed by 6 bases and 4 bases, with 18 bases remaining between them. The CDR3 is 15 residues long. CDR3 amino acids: CASTLAPQTPDTQYF. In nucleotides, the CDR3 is TGCGCCAGCACCCTCGCGCCCCAAACGCCAGATACGCAGTATTTT.

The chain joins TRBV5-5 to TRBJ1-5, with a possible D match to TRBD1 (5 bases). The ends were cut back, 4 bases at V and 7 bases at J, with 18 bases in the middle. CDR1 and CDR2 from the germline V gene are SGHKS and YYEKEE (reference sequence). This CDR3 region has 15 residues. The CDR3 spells CASSRFREQGQPQHF. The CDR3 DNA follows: TGTGCCAGCAGCAGATTCAGGGAGCAGGGACAGCCCCAGCATTTT.

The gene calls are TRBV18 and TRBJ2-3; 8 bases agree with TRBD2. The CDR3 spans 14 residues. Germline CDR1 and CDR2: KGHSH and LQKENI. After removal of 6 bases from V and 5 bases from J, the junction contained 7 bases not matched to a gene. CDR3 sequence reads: CASSIAGKGDTQYF. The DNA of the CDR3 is TGTGCCAGCTCGATAGCGGGAAAGGGAGATACGCAGTATTTT.

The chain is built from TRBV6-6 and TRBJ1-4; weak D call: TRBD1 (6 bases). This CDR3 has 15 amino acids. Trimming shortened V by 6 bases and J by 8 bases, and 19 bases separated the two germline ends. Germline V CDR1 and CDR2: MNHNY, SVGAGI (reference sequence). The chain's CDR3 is CASSNLQGAWEKLFF. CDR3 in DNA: TGTGCCAGCAGCAACCTACAGGGTGCATGGGAAAAACTGTTTTTT.

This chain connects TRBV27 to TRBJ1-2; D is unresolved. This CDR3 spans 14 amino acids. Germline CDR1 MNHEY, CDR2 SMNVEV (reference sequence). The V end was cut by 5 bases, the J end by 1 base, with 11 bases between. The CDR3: CASSTTVNNYGYTF. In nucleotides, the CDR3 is TGTGCCAGCAGTACAACAGTTAATAACTATGGCTACACCTTC.

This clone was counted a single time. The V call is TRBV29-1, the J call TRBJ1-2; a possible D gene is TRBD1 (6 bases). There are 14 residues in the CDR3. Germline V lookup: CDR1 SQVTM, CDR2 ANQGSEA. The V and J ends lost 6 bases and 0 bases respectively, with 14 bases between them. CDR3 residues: CSVGAGSANYGYTF. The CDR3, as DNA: TGCAGCGTGGGGGCGGGATCAGCTAACTATGGCTACACCTTC.

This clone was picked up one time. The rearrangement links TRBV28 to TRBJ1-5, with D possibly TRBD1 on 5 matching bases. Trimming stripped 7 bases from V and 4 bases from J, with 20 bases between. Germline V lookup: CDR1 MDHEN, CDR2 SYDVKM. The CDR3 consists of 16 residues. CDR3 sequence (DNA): TGTGCCAGCACGGGGCCCCCTCGAGAAGCAAATCAGCCCCAGCATTTT. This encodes CASTGPPREANQPQHF.

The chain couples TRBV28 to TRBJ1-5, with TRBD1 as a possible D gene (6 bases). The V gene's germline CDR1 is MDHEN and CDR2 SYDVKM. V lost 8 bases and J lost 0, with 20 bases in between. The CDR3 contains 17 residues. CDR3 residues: CASLSPGESSSNQPQHF. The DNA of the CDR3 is TGTGCCAGCCTATCTCCAGGGGAGTCGAGTAGCAATCAGCCCCAGCATTTT.

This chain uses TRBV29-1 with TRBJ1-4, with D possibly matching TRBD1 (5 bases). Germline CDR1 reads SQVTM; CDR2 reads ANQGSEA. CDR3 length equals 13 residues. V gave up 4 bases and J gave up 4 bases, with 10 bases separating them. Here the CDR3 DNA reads TGCAGCGTTGGGGGCTTGTATAATGAAAAACTGTTTTTT. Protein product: CSVGGLYNEKLFF.

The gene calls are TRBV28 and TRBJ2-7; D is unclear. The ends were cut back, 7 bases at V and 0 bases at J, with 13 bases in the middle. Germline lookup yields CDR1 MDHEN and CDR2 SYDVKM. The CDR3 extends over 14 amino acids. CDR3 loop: CASKVTVSSYEQYF. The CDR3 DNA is TGTGCCAGCAAAGTCACGGTGAGCTCCTACGAGCAGTACTTC.